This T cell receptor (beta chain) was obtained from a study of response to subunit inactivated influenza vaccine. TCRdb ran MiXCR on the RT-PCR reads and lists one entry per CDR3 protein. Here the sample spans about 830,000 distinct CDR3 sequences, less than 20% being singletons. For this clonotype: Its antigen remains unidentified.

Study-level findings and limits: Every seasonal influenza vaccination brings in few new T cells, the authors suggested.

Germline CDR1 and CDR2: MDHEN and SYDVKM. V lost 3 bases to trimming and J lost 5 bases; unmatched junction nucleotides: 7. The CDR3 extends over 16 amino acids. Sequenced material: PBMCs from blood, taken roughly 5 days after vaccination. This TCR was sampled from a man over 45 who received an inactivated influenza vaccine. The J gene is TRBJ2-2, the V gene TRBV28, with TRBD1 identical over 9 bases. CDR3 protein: CASSFMGQGPTGELFF. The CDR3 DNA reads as TGTGCCAGCAGTTTCATGGGACAGGGCCCGACCGGGGAGCTGTTTTTT.